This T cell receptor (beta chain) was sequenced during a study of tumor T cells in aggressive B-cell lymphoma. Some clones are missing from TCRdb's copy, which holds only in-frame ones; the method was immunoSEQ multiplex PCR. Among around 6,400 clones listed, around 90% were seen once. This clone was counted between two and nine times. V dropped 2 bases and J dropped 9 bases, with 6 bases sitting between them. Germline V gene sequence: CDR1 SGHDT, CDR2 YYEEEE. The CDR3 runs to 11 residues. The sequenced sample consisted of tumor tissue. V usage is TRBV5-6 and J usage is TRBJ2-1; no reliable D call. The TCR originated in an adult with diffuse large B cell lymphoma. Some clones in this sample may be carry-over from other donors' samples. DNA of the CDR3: TGTGCCAGCAGCTTTCACAGTGAGCAGTTCTTC. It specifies CASSFHSEQFF.